These T cell receptor beta chains were read from a single sample in a study of sequential checkpoint blockade in melanoma. The table came from immunoSEQ multiplex PCR; TCRdb's copy has only in-frame clones and leaves some out. The sample lists about 18,000 clones; roughly 74% were seen once. Sequencing was performed on CD8+ T cells sorted from blood (inferred from file names), taken from a patient given nivolumab and ipilimumab in sequence. Source of these receptors: a human donor with melanoma. The CDR3 runs from the conserved cysteine through the conserved F or W. Each record gives: J gene, clone size, V gene, D gene, CDR3 protein, CDR3 DNA. D genes are given only for firm matches. Rows give clone size only sometimes, using once, few, many, or a class for an expanded clone.

>TRBJ1-1|.|TRBV30|.
CAWNPGGNTEAFF
TGTGCCTGGAACCCAGGAGGGAACACTGAAGCTTTCTTT
>TRBJ2-3|.|TRBV2|.
CASRPRDSPPEDTQYF
TGTGCCAGCCGGCCCCGGGACTCGCCACCGGAAGATACGCAGTATTTT
>TRBJ1-2|few|TRBV21-1|.
CASSRTSHNYGYTF
TGTGCCAGCAGCAGGACATCACATAACTATGGCTACACCTTC
>TRBJ2-5|.|TRBV5-4|.
CASSLSRNQETQYF
TGTGCCAGCAGCTTGAGCAGGAACCAAGAGACCCAGTACTTC
>TRBJ2-5|once|TRBV6-1|.
CASSEGVEAGVQYF
TGTGCCAGCAGTGAAGGCGTTGAAGCGGGTGTGCAGTACTTC
>TRBJ2-7|.|TRBV9|.
CASSVATENYEQYF
TGTGCCAGCAGCGTAGCGACAGAAAATTACGAGCAGTACTTC
>TRBJ2-3|few|TRBV7-2|.
CASSLDISTDTQYF
TGTGCCAGCAGCTTAGATATCTCCACAGATACGCAGTATTTT
>TRBJ2-5|.|TRBV7-9|.
CASSLFTAGLKETQYF
TGTGCCAGCAGCTTATTCACCGCAGGGTTGAAGGAGACCCAGTACTTC
>TRBJ2-5|.|TRBV27|TRBD2
CASSLGASGAETQYF
TGTGCCAGCAGTTTAGGGGCTAGCGGTGCGGAGACCCAGTACTTC
>TRBJ1-3|.|TRBV6-5|.
CASSYSISSGNTIYF
TGTGCCAGCAGTTACTCGATCAGCTCTGGAAACACCATATATTTT
>TRBJ2-3|once|TRBV6-6|.
CASSQTRLVDTQYF
TGTGCCAGCAGCCAGACTAGACTAGTAGATACGCAGTATTTT
>TRBJ2-7|.|TRBV29-1|.
CSVDGVPGLHGYEQYF
TGCAGCGTTGATGGGGTTCCGGGACTCCACGGATACGAGCAGTACTTC
>TRBJ1-5|.|TRBV7-9|.
CASSSTGYSNQPQHF
TGTGCCAGCAGCTCGACAGGATATAGCAATCAGCCCCAGCATTTT
>TRBJ2-5|.|TRBV6-5|TRBD1
CASSYETGTVGETQYF
TGTGCCAGCAGTTACGAGACAGGGACGGTGGGAGAGACCCAGTACTTC
>TRBJ1-1|.|TRBV18|TRBD1
CASSSPGQNANTEAFF
TGTGCCAGCTCATCCCCGGGACAGAACGCGAACACTGAAGCTTTCTTT